The 19 T cell receptor beta chains presented below share a single source sample, sequenced in a study of tumor-infiltrating lymphocytes in localized non-small cell lung cancer. Only in-frame clones appear in the TCRdb table, and some are missing; sequencing was by immunoSEQ multiplex PCR. Here the sample spans about 21,000 clones, over 70% being singletons. The sequenced sample was lung tumor tissue. The receptors originated from a human donor with non-small cell lung cancer.

The J gene is TRBJ1-4, the V gene TRBV30; D gene ambiguous. The CDR3 totals 14 residues. V lost 0 bases, J lost 5 bases, and 10 bases lay in between. Germline assignment: CDR1 GTSNPN and CDR2 SVGIG (reference sequence). CDR3 amino acids: CAWSVTKFNEKLFF. The CDR3 bases are TGTGCCTGGAGTGTAACGAAGTTCAATGAAAAACTGTTTTTT.

The chain combines TRBV5-1 with TRBJ2-1, with D possibly called TRBD1 or TRBD2 (5 bases each). CDR3 length: 16 amino acids. Germline values: CDR1 SGHRS, CDR2 YFSETQ. The V end lost 7 bases, the J end lost 7 bases, and 24 bases lay between the germline ends. CDR3 nucleotide sequence: TGCGCCAGCGTAACCAATCCGGGACCTAACCCGAATGAGCAGTTCTTC. This gives the protein CASVTNPGPNPNEQFF.

The chain uses TRBV7-9 and TRBJ2-7; D is uncertain. This CDR3 has 11 amino acids. V was clipped by 6 bases and J by 7 bases, with 10 bases between them. The germline CDR1 and CDR2 sequences are SEHNR and FQNEAQ (reference sequence). DNA for the CDR3: TGTGCCAGCAGTAACGAGGAGGAGCAGTACTTC. As protein: CASSNEEEQYF.

Only a few counts were recorded for this clone. The chain carries TRBV29-1 and TRBJ1-2, with 11 bases identical to TRBD1. With 6 bases clipped from V and 5 bases from J, the junction kept 14 bases outside the gene matches. Germline loops: CDR1 SQVTM, CDR2 ANQGSEA. The CDR3 has 16 residues. CDR3 nucleotide sequence: TGCAGCGTCTCAGGGGGCTGGACAGGGGGCTTATATGGCTACACCTTC. Translation: CSVSGGWTGGLYGYTF.

The chain recombines TRBV2 with TRBJ2-5; D remains ambiguous. The CDR3 sequence is 12 residues long. Deletions cut 6 bases from V and 0 bases from J, with 5 bases between. Germline V gene sequence: CDR1 SNHLY, CDR2 FYNNEI. CDR3 sequence reads: CASSWDQETQYF. CDR3 nucleotide sequence: TGTGCCAGCAGCTGGGACCAAGAGACCCAGTACTTC.

The chain couples TRBV19 to TRBJ1-1; D is unresolved. The CDR3 has 14 residues. V lost 2 bases and J lost 4, with 11 bases in between. Germline V gives CDR1 LNHDA, CDR2 SQIVND (reference sequence). The CDR3 is CASSIYSVATEAFF. In DNA, the CDR3 is TGTGCCAGTAGTATATACAGTGTGGCCACTGAAGCTTTCTTT.

This clone was found a few times. V gene TRBV7-6 combines with J gene TRBJ2-7; D may be TRBD2 (6 bases). The germline V and J ends were trimmed by 3 bases and 3 bases, with 9 bases remaining between them. The CDR3 is made up of 13 amino acids. From germline, CDR1 is SGHVS and CDR2 FNYEAQ. The CDR3 sequence is CASSFGSLYEQYF. The CDR3 DNA is TGTGCCAGCAGCTTCGGGAGCCTCTACGAGCAGTACTTC.

This chain uses TRBV29-1 with TRBJ2-2, with D possibly matching TRBD2 (6 bases). This CDR3 is built from 13 residues. Germline V CDR1 and CDR2: SQVTM, ANQGSEA. V was trimmed by 3 bases and J by 1 base, leaving 6 bases between them. The CDR3 nucleotides are TGCAGCGTTGAGGAGGGGAACACCGGGGAGCTGTTTTTT. As protein: CSVEEGNTGELFF.

The gene calls are TRBV6-4 and TRBJ2-1, with TRBD1 matching over 10 bases. CDR1 is MRHNA and CDR2 is SNTAGT in the germline V gene. The CDR3 runs to 15 residues. Unmatched junction bases numbered 3, after V lost 2 bases and J lost 5 bases. CDR3: CASSDAGQGHNEQFF. The CDR3, as DNA: TGTGCCAGCAGTGACGCGGGACAGGGGCACAATGAGCAGTTCTTC.

This clone was observed a few times. The rearrangement joins TRBV18 to TRBJ1-2, with D perhaps TRBD1 (6 bases). V was trimmed by 0 bases and J by 7 bases, leaving 15 bases between them. This CDR3 is built from 15 residues. Germline values: CDR1 KGHSH, CDR2 LQKENI. As DNA, the CDR3 is TGTGCCAGCTCACCACCGGGCGGACAGCTGTCTGGCTACACCTTC. Amino acid sequence: CASSPPGGQLSGYTF. Full variable domain (missing parts from reference TRBV18 and TRBJ1-2): NAGVMQNPRHLVRRRGQEARLRCSPMKGHSHVYWYRQLPEEGLKFMVYLQKENIIDESGMPKERFSAEFPKEGPSILRIQQVVRGDSAAYFCASSPPGGQLSGYTFGSGTRLTVV.

The gene calls are TRBV6-6 and TRBJ1-5; D gene ambiguous. Germline CDR1 reads MNHNY; CDR2 reads SVGAGI (reference sequence). CDR3 size: 13 residues. V was pared by 2 bases and J by 1 base, with 3 bases between. CDR3 nucleotides: TGTGCCAGCAGTTACACGAGCAATCAGCCCCAGCATTTT. Amino acid sequence: CASSYTSNQPQHF.

The chain has TRBV11-2 and TRBJ2-3; D call uncertain. Trimming removed 6 bases at V and 5 bases at J, with 18 bases between. The CDR3 contains 15 residues. CDR1 and CDR2 from the germline V gene are SGHAT and FQNNGV. This CDR3 is CASSSLSRRGDTQYF. CDR3 nucleotide sequence: TGTGCCAGCAGTTCCCTTTCGAGGAGAGGAGATACGCAGTATTTT.

This rearrangement joins TRBV20-1 to TRBJ1-1; D remains unclear. This CDR3 comprises 11 residues. CDR1 and CDR2 from the germline V gene are DFQATT and SNEGSKA (reference sequence). V lost 6 bases to trimming and J lost 3 bases, with 8 bases between them. CDR3 DNA: TGCAGTGCAGTGCTCCACACTGAAGCTTTCTTT. This gives the protein CSAVLHTEAFF.

The chain is built from TRBV30 and TRBJ2-3, with 7 bases lining up with TRBD2. CDR3 size: 14 residues. V lost 4 bases to trimming and J lost 2 bases; unmatched junction nucleotides: 6. Germline assignment: CDR1 GTSNPN and CDR2 SVGIG (reference sequence). CDR3 bases: TGTGCCTGGACCGCGGGGACTAACACAGATACGCAGTATTTT. It translates to CAWTAGTNTDTQYF. Full variable domain (rest looked up from reference TRBV30 and TRBJ2-3): SQTIHQWPATLVQPVGSPLSLECTVEGTSNPNLYWYRQAAGRGLQLLFYSVGIGQISSEVPQNLSASRPQDRQFILSSKKLLLSDSGFYLCAWTAGTNTDTQYFGPGTRLTVL.

The chain uses TRBV30 and TRBJ1-1; a possible D gene is TRBD1 (5 bases). CDR3 length: 13 residues. The ends were cut back, 5 bases at V and 3 bases at J, with 13 bases in the middle. Germline V gene sequence: CDR1 GTSNPN, CDR2 SVGIG (reference sequence). The CDR3 spells CAWVGQGYTEAFF. The CDR3 DNA is TGTGCCTGGGTAGGTCAGGGATACACTGAAGCTTTCTTT. The full variable domain, with the rest looked up from reference TRBV30 and TRBJ1-1, is SQTIHQWPATLVQPVGSPLSLECTVEGTSNPNLYWYRQAAGRGLQLLFYSVGIGQISSEVPQNLSASRPQDRQFILSSKKLLLSDSGFYLCAWVGQGYTEAFFGQGTRLTVV.

The chain links TRBV9 to TRBJ2-7; 10 nucleotides agree with TRBD2. The CDR3 is made up of 14 amino acids. Germline V gene lookup returns CDR1 SGDLS and CDR2 YYNGEE. J was trimmed by 3 bases and V by 4 bases; bases with no gene match: 4. In DNA form, the CDR3 reads TGTGCCAGCAGCTCAGCGGGAGGGAGCTACGAGCAGTACTTC. The encoded protein is CASSSAGGSYEQYF.

The chain recombines TRBV30 with TRBJ2-4; 7 nucleotides line up with TRBD2. The V segment lost 4 bases and the J segment 7 bases; nucleotides outside the gene matches: 7. Germline V gene data show CDR1 as GTSNPN and CDR2 as SVGIG (reference sequence). This CDR3 region has 13 residues. The CDR3 coding sequence is TGTGCCTGGACAAGCGGGGAATCGAACATTCAGTACTTC. Protein product: CAWTSGESNIQYF. Complete variable domain (other parts from reference TRBV30 and TRBJ2-4): SQTIHQWPATLVQPVGSPLSLECTVEGTSNPNLYWYRQAAGRGLQLLFYSVGIGQISSEVPQNLSASRPQDRQFILSSKKLLLSDSGFYLCAWTSGESNIQYFGAGTRLSVL.

This chain uses TRBV30 with TRBJ1-2, with D possibly matching TRBD1 (6 bases). This CDR3 is built from 16 residues. Trimming stripped 3 bases from V and 4 bases from J, with 21 bases between. CDR1 GTSNPN and CDR2 SVGIG come from the germline V gene (reference sequence). This chain's CDR3 is CAWRIRGQGHPYGYTF. The DNA for the CDR3 is TGTGCCTGGAGGATTCGGGGGCAGGGGCATCCCTATGGCTACACCTTC.

The chain is built from TRBV7-2 and TRBJ1-5, with D unclear. CDR3 size: 14 residues. Trimming took 1 base from V and 5 from J, leaving 9 bases between them. In germline, CDR1 is SGHTA, CDR2 FQGNSA. The CDR3 DNA reads as TGTGCCAGCAGCTTAGACAGATACCATCAGCCCCAGCATTTT. Translating gives CASSLDRYHQPQHF.